The 25 T cell receptor beta chains in this list originate from one sample, sequenced in a study of blood T cell repertoires in COVID-19. The assay was immunoSEQ multiplex PCR, and TCRdb's table has in-frame clones only and misses some. The table has some 120,000 clones, 75% to 90% seen once. The sample taken for sequencing was peripheral blood. The receptors were sampled from a woman in her 70s with acute or convalescent COVID-19.

CDR3 in amino acids: CASSELGRGNQPQHF. The CDR3, as DNA: TGTGCCAGCAGTGAATTAGGCCGGGGCAATCAGCCCCAGCATTTT. This rearrangement joins TRBV6-1 to TRBJ1-5; D ambiguous. The length of the CDR3 is 15 residues. Between the trimmed V and J ends, which lost 2 bases and 2 bases, there was a span of 10 bases. Germline loops: CDR1 MNHNS, CDR2 SASEGT.

V is TRBV5-5 and J is TRBJ2-1; tentative D call: TRBD2 (6 bases). Trimming cost V 1 base and J 4 bases, with 15 bases left between them. Germline values: CDR1 SGHKS, CDR2 YYEKEE (reference sequence). This CDR3 is built from 16 residues. The CDR3 sequence is CASSLWTGVSYNEQFF. The CDR3 nucleotides are TGTGCCAGCAGCTTGTGGACGGGGGTGTCTTACAATGAGCAGTTCTTC.

The CDR3 protein is CASSVRGSGNYGYTF. The DNA of the CDR3 is TGTGCCAGCAGCGTCCGGGGTAGCGGGAACTATGGCTACACCTTC. The chain carries TRBV9 and TRBJ1-2, with D uncertain. V dropped 2 bases and J dropped 2 bases, with 13 bases sitting between them. Germline CDR1 and CDR2: SGDLS and YYNGEE. The CDR3 totals 15 residues. The entire variable domain, with the rest obtained from reference TRBV9 and TRBJ1-2, is as follows: DSGVTQTPKHLITATGQRVTLRCSPRSGDLSVYWYQQSLDQGLQFLIQYYNGEERAKGNILERFSAQQFPDLHSELNLSSLELGDSALYFCASSVRGSGNYGYTFGSGTRLTVV.

The chain carries TRBV19 and TRBJ1-2; 10 positions agree with TRBD1. CDR3 size: 13 residues. The V segment lost 9 bases and the J segment 7 bases; nucleotides outside the gene matches: 8. The germline gives CDR1 LNHDA, CDR2 SQIVND (reference sequence). CDR3 coding DNA: TGTGCCAGCAACCCGGGACAGGGGCCTGGCTACACCTTC. It encodes CASNPGQGPGYTF.

The chain links TRBV11-2 to TRBJ2-1, with 9 bases that match TRBD2. There are 15 residues in the CDR3. Germline V gene sequence: CDR1 SGHAT, CDR2 FQNNGV. After removal of 1 base from V and 7 bases from J, the junction contained 5 bases not matched to a gene. CDR3 bases: TGTGCCAGCAGCTTAGTGCGGGGGGGCTTGAATGAGCAGTTCTTC. Translated, it gives CASSLVRGGLNEQFF.

The chain uses TRBV6-2 or TRBV6-3 and TRBJ2-2, with TRBD2 matching over 15 bases. V gave up 2 bases and J gave up 3 bases; unmatched junction bases: 4. The CDR3 length is 18 residues. Germline V gene data show CDR1 as MNHEY and CDR2 as SVGEGT. In DNA form, the CDR3 reads TGTGCCAGCAGTTACCCCTGGACTAGCGGGAGGGACACCGGGGAGCTGTTTTTT. Translation: CASSYPWTSGRDTGELFF.

J is TRBJ2-3 and V is TRBV12-3 or TRBV12-4, with 7 bases lining up with TRBD2. This CDR3 is 12 amino acids long. The V and J ends lost 5 bases and 4 bases, in that order; junction bases with no gene match: 0. The CDR3 reads CASSGLADTQYF. CDR3 in DNA: TGTGCCAGCAGTGGACTAGCAGATACGCAGTATTTT.

The chain joins TRBV25-1 to TRBJ1-5; perhaps TRBD1 as D (5 bases). V gave up 4 bases and J gave up 4 bases, with 20 bases separating them. The CDR3 length is 17 residues. CDR1 and CDR2 (germline): MGHDK, SYGVNS. The CDR3: CASSGGNRDGKNQPQHF. Written as DNA, the CDR3 is TGTGCCAGCAGTGGCGGGAACCGGGACGGCAAAAATCAGCCCCAGCATTTT.

The chain is built from TRBV5-6 and TRBJ2-7; 11 bases fit TRBD1. The CDR3 is made up of 15 amino acids. Germline V lookup: CDR1 SGHDT, CDR2 YYEEEE. The trim removed 4 bases at V and 3 bases at J, leaving 6 bases unmatched. The DNA for the CDR3 is TGTGCCAGCAGCGTAGGACAGGGGGCGGTCTACGAGCAGTACTTC. Translated: CASSVGQGAVYEQYF.

The chain employs TRBV28 and TRBJ1-5; D unresolved. Deletions cut 6 bases from V and 3 bases from J, with 12 bases between. CDR3 length: 14 amino acids. Per germline, CDR1 MDHEN and CDR2 SYDVKM. The CDR3 DNA follows: TGTGCCAGCAGACCGGACTCAAACAATCAGCCCCAGCATTTT. This sequence encodes CASRPDSNNQPQHF.

V is TRBV5-1 and J is TRBJ2-6; TRBD1 might be the D (5 bases). The length of the CDR3 is 16 residues. From germline, CDR1 is SGHRS and CDR2 YFSETQ. V was trimmed by 1 base and J by 0 bases, leaving 8 bases between them. Here the CDR3 DNA reads TGCGCCAGCAGCTTGAGTACAGGCTCTGGGGCCAACGTCCTGACTTTC. Residues: CASSLSTGSGANVLTF.

This clone has a handful of counts. This chain connects TRBV29-1 to TRBJ2-5, with D tentatively TRBD2 (6 bases). The length of the CDR3 is 13 residues. The germline CDR1 and CDR2 sequences are SQVTM and ANQGSEA. V lost 0 bases and J 7 bases, leaving 12 bases between the germline ends. This chain's CDR3 is CSVEELAGATQYF. The CDR3 DNA reads TGCAGCGTTGAAGAACTAGCTGGTGCGACCCAGTACTTC.

The chain is built from TRBV7-3 and TRBJ2-1; possible D gene TRBD2, 5 bases. Per germline, CDR1 SGHTA and CDR2 FQGTGA. This CDR3 has 14 amino acids. Between the trimmed V and J ends, which lost 1 base and 9 bases, there was a span of 13 bases. CDR3 sequence reads: CASSLIGPGGEQFF. The CDR3 region has the DNA TGTGCCAGCAGCTTAATAGGCCCTGGAGGTGAGCAGTTCTTC.

The J gene is TRBJ2-3, the V gene TRBV5-4; 9 bases match TRBD2. The CDR3 has 16 residues. The J segment lost 3 bases and the V segment lost 5 bases, leaving 10 bases of the junction unmatched. Germline V gives CDR1 SGHNT, CDR2 YYREEE (reference sequence). The DNA for the CDR3 is TGTGCCAGCAGTACTGCGCGGGGGGGCGGTACAGATACGCAGTATTTT. Translation: CASSTARGGGTDTQYF.

The DNA for the CDR3 is TGTGCCAGCAGTTCGACAGGGGCCCACGAGCAGTACTTC. Its protein is CASSSTGAHEQYF. The chain couples TRBV6-2 or TRBV6-3 to TRBJ2-7; 8 bases match TRBD1. V gave up 4 bases and J gave up 5 bases; unmatched junction bases: 4. CDR1 MNHEY and CDR2 SVGEGT come from the germline V gene. This CDR3 has 13 residues.

This sequence joins TRBV2 and TRBJ2-2, with D possibly matching TRBD2 (6 bases). This CDR3 has 15 residues. Trimming stripped 8 bases from V and 0 bases from J, with 13 bases between. Looked up from germline, CDR1 is SNHLY and CDR2 is FYNNEI. The CDR3 spells CASHGGAPNTGELFF. The CDR3 bases are TGTGCCAGCCACGGGGGAGCGCCGAACACCGGGGAGCTGTTTTTT.

This clone has a handful of counts. The V gene is TRBV12-5, the J gene TRBJ1-1; a weak D match, TRBD1 (6 bases). V lost 4 bases, J lost 3 bases, and 9 bases lay in between. The CDR3 is 13 residues long. The germline CDR1 and CDR2 sequences are LGHNT and FRNRAP. CDR3 in amino acids: CASGSDSYTEAFF. In DNA form, the CDR3 reads TGTGCTAGTGGTTCGGACAGTTACACTGAAGCTTTCTTT.

This rearrangement joins TRBV7-9 to TRBJ1-6; a possible D gene is TRBD1 (5 bases). The CDR3 has 15 residues. CDR1 and CDR2 (germline): SEHNR, FQNEAQ (reference sequence). V lost 5 bases and J lost 10, with 18 bases in between. Here the CDR3 reads CASSTQWGVDSPLHF. The DNA for the CDR3 is TGTGCCAGCAGCACCCAATGGGGGGTGGACTCACCCCTCCACTTT.

Here the CDR3 reads CASSFGGGNTIYF. CDR3 in DNA: TGTGCCAGCAGCTTCGGGGGGGGAAACACCATATATTTT. V is TRBV5-4 and J is TRBJ1-3, with D perhaps matching TRBD1 (5 bases). Trimming cost V 2 bases and J 4 bases, with 7 bases left between them. CDR1 is SGHNT, CDR2 YYREEE, per germline (reference sequence). CDR3 size: 13 residues. The entire variable domain, with the rest obtained from reference TRBV5-4 and TRBJ1-3, is as follows: ETGVTQSPTHLIKTRGQQVTLRCSSQSGHNTVSWYQQALGQGPQFIFQYYREEENGRGNFPPRFSGLQFPNYSSELNVNALELDDSALYLCASSFGGGNTIYFGEGSWLTVV.

The chain uses TRBV28 and TRBJ2-5; D not certain. This CDR3 has 15 residues. The germline V and J ends were trimmed by 4 bases and 4 bases, with 16 bases remaining between them. The germline V gene has CDR1 MDHEN and CDR2 SYDVKM. The CDR3 spells CASSSFTSFGETQYF. CDR3 bases: TGTGCCAGCAGTTCCTTCACCTCATTCGGAGAGACCCAGTACTTC.

The chain has TRBV3-1 (or the pseudogene TRBV3-2) and TRBJ1-1; D ambiguous. V dropped 0 bases and J dropped 1 base, with 9 bases sitting between them. This CDR3 is built from 15 residues. Germline V gives CDR1 LGHDT, CDR2 YNNKEL (reference sequence). CDR3 sequence reads: CASSQDPPGNTEAFF. DNA of the CDR3: TGTGCCAGCAGCCAAGATCCCCCAGGGAACACTGAAGCTTTCTTT.

The rearrangement uses TRBV27 and TRBJ1-6; TRBD1 matches at 7 bases. Trimming cost V 6 bases and J 9 bases; bases outside gene matches: 11. Germline V gene sequence: CDR1 MNHEY, CDR2 SMNVEV (reference sequence). The CDR3 is 15 amino acids. The DNA for the CDR3 is TGTGCCAGCAGCCCCCAGGGGGAAGGGGTTTCACCCCTCCACTTT. Protein product: CASSPQGEGVSPLHF.

This rearrangement joins TRBV3-1 (or the pseudogene TRBV3-2) to TRBJ2-1; 10 bases fit TRBD1. Germline CDR1 LGHDT, CDR2 YNNKEL (reference sequence). The CDR3 runs 15 residues. Trimming removed 3 bases from V and 8 bases from J; junction bases left unmatched: 7. CDR3 protein: CASSQAGTGEDEQFF. The CDR3 DNA reads as TGTGCCAGCAGCCAGGCCGGGACAGGGGAGGATGAGCAGTTCTTC.

The V and J genes are TRBV24-1 and TRBJ2-7; 10 bases align to TRBD1. CDR3 length equals 13 residues. The V gene end was trimmed by 5 bases and the J gene end by 3 bases; junction bases not matched to a gene: 0. Germline-derived CDR1 and CDR2 are KGHDR and SFDVKD. CDR3 sequence reads: CATSGTGGYEQYF. Here the CDR3 DNA reads TGTGCCACCAGTGGGACAGGGGGCTACGAGCAGTACTTC.

The chain is built from TRBV6-5 and TRBJ1-1, with TRBD1 as a possible D gene (6 bases). Between the trimmed V and J ends, which lost 6 bases and 1 base, there was a span of 9 bases. This CDR3 is 13 amino acids long. CDR1 MNHEY and CDR2 SVGAGI come from the germline V gene. CDR3 in amino acids: CASRGQANTEAFF. CDR3 coding DNA: TGTGCCAGCAGGGGACAAGCGAACACTGAAGCTTTCTTT.